The 13 T cell receptor beta chains below come from one sample, sequenced in a study of cytomegalovirus exposure and HLA in healthy donors. The PCR was carried out with 60 Vbeta primers and 13 Jbeta primers. Some clones are missing from TCRdb's copy, which holds only in-frame ones; the method was immunoSEQ multiplex PCR. The table has under 200,000 clones, roughly 80% seen once. The source material was PBMCs. These receptors all stem from a woman in her thirties in good health and CMV-seronegative.

In this sample, this clone turned up once. The chain is built from TRBV2 and TRBJ2-7; 11 bases are a match to TRBD1. Germline CDR1 is SNHLY and CDR2 is FYNNEI. This CDR3 contains 14 residues. As DNA, the CDR3 is TGTGTCTGCCGCGAGGGACAGGGGGCCTACGAGCAGTACTTC. As protein: CVCREGQGAYEQYF. The variable domain in full, completed from reference TRBV2 and TRBJ2-7, reads EPEVTQTPSHQVTQMGQEVILRCVPISNHLYFYWYRQILGQKVEFLVSFYNNEISEKSEIFDDQFSVERPDGSNFTLKIRSTKLEDSAMYFCVCREGQGAYEQYFGPGTRLTVT.

The gene calls are TRBV14 and TRBJ1-2; 7 bases are a match to TRBD1. The V and J ends lost 4 bases and 6 bases, in that order; junction bases with no gene match: 5. The CDR3 has 13 residues. Per germline, CDR1 SGHDN and CDR2 FVKESK. The CDR3 protein is CASSPRQGNGYTF. The CDR3 DNA reads TGTGCCAGCAGCCCCCGACAGGGCAATGGCTACACCTTC. Together with reference TRBV14 and TRBJ1-2, the CDR3 gives the full variable domain: EAGVTQFPSHSVIEKGQTVTLRCDPISGHDNLYWYRRVMGKEIKFLLHFVKESKQDESGMPNNRFLAERTGGTYSTLKVQPAELEDSGVYFCASSPRQGNGYTFGSGTRLTVV.

This rearrangement joins TRBV5-1 to TRBJ2-1, with TRBD2 matching over 7 bases. The CDR3 runs to 15 residues. V shed 4 bases, J shed 0 bases, and the junction held 4 bases outside the gene matches. Germline V lookup: CDR1 SGHRS, CDR2 YFSETQ. The CDR3 here is CASSPGGSSYNEQFF. In DNA, the CDR3 is TGCGCCAGCAGCCCGGGGGGTTCCTCCTACAATGAGCAGTTCTTC. Variable domain in full (rest from reference TRBV5-1 and TRBJ2-1): KAGVTQTPRYLIKTRGQQVTLSCSPISGHRSVSWYQQTPGQGLQFLFEYFSETQRNKGNFPGRFSGRQFSNSRSEMNVSTLELGDSALYLCASSPGGSSYNEQFFGPGTRLTVL.

This clone was recorded a few times. The V gene is TRBV6-5, the J gene TRBJ1-2, with D possibly matching TRBD1 (5 bases). The V gene lost 4 bases and the J gene lost 5 bases, with 17 bases spanning the gap. CDR1 is MNHEY and CDR2 is SVGAGI in the germline V gene. The CDR3 is made up of 15 amino acids. The CDR3 sequence: CASSFRDRGGYGYTF. The CDR3 nucleotides are TGTGCCAGCAGTTTTCGGGACCGGGGGGGATATGGCTACACCTTC.

J is TRBJ2-3 and V is TRBV29-1; TRBD2 is a possible D gene (6 bases). Trimming cost V 5 bases and J 1 base, with 10 bases left between them. Looked up from germline, CDR1 is SQVTM and CDR2 is ANQGSEA. The CDR3 sequence is 13 residues long. The CDR3 is CSVSPGGTDTQYF. DNA for the CDR3: TGCAGCGTTTCTCCGGGAGGCACAGATACGCAGTATTTT.

The chain couples TRBV30 to TRBJ2-3; a weak D match, TRBD1 (7 bases). This CDR3 comprises 18 residues. CDR1 and CDR2 (germline): GTSNPN, SVGIG (reference sequence). CDR3 amino acids: CAGGGGLTGLAGADTQYF. In DNA form, the CDR3 reads TGTGCAGGAGGGGGCGGACTAACGGGGTTGGCCGGGGCAGATACGCAGTATTTT.

The rearrangement joins TRBV29-1 to TRBJ1-1; D gene ambiguous. The CDR3 spans 13 residues. V was clipped by 7 bases and J by 1 base, with 13 bases between them. Germline assignment: CDR1 SQVTM and CDR2 ANQGSEA. CDR3: CSGGRRENTEAFF. In nucleotides, the CDR3 is TGCAGCGGCGGAAGAAGAGAGAACACTGAAGCTTTCTTT.

The chain joins TRBV2 to TRBJ1-2; no clear D. Trimming pared 3 bases from V and 2 bases from J, leaving 10 bases between. In germline, CDR1 is SNHLY, CDR2 FYNNEI. The CDR3 is 14 residues long. The chain's CDR3 is CASSETTPNYGYTF. The CDR3 nucleotides read TGTGCCAGCAGTGAGACGACACCCAACTATGGCTACACCTTC.

J is TRBJ2-7 and V is TRBV7-9; possible D gene TRBD2, 6 bases. V was shortened by 8 bases and J by 2 bases, with 13 bases between the two germline ends. The germline gives CDR1 SEHNR, CDR2 FQNEAQ (reference sequence). The CDR3 loop spans 13 amino acids. The CDR3 loop reads CASGSGTPYEQYF. CDR3 DNA sequence: TGTGCCAGCGGGTCCGGGACTCCCTACGAGCAGTACTTC. The complete variable domain, with remaining parts taken from reference TRBV7-9 and TRBJ2-7, reads DTGVSQNPRHKITKRGQNVTFRCDPISEHNRLYWYRQTLGQGPEFLTYFQNEAQLEKSRLLSDRFSAERPKGSFSTLEIQRTEQGDSAMYLCASGSGTPYEQYFGPGTRLTVT.

The rearrangement uses TRBV28 and TRBJ1-5; D unresolved. The ends were cut back, 5 bases at V and 6 bases at J, with 8 bases in the middle. The germline CDR1 and CDR2 sequences are MDHEN and SYDVKM. The CDR3 covers 12 residues. The chain's CDR3 is CASSRPGQPQHF. The CDR3 DNA reads TGTGCCAGCAGTCGTCCGGGTCAGCCCCAGCATTTT.

This clone was observed a handful of times. V is TRBV11-3 and J is TRBJ2-7; D unclear. Germline V gene sequence: CDR1 SGHNT, CDR2 YENEEA. Trimming left V 0 bases short and J 0 bases short, with 6 bases between. There are 14 residues in the CDR3. The CDR3 bases are TGTGCCAGCAGCTTAGACGGTGACTCCTACGAGCAGTACTTC. Amino acid sequence: CASSLDGDSYEQYF.

The sample holds a few counts of this clone. The rearrangement joins TRBV5-4 to TRBJ2-7; TRBD2 matches at 7 bases. V shed 3 bases, J shed 0 bases, and the junction held 15 bases outside the gene matches. This CDR3 is 18 amino acids long. The germline CDR1 and CDR2 sequences are SGHNT and YYREEE (reference sequence). The CDR3 protein is CASSSRPKRDFFSYEQYF. CDR3 in DNA: TGTGCCAGCAGCTCCCGACCAAAGCGGGACTTTTTCTCCTACGAGCAGTACTTC.

The rearrangement links TRBV27 to TRBJ2-7, with 12 bases identical to TRBD2. The CDR3 runs 17 residues. Germline values: CDR1 MNHEY, CDR2 SMNVEV (reference sequence). Losses at the gene ends were 4 bases for V and 4 bases for J; bases not matched to a gene: 11. In DNA form, the CDR3 reads TGTGCCAGCAGTTCCCTACTAGCGGGGGGAAAGAGGTACGAGCAGTACTTC. Translating gives CASSSLLAGGKRYEQYF.